This TCR beta chain is from a study of blood T cell repertoires in COVID-19. Original methodology: Amplification with reference gene primers provided the estimates of nucleated cell counts. Sequencing was performed with immunoSEQ multiplex PCR; in TCRdb, only in-frame clones are kept and a portion is missing. The V and J calls and clone size were taken over from that table, and D and trimming were inferred from the DNA. The sample has under 150,000 clones; around 82% are singletons. Looked up from germline, CDR1 is KGHSH and CDR2 is LQKENI. V lost 3 bases, J lost 2 bases, and 14 bases lay in between. This CDR3 has 15 residues.

The TCR was taken from a woman in her 50s with acute or convalescent COVID-19. The sequenced sample was peripheral blood. The rearrangement uses TRBV18 and TRBJ2-7, with D possibly matching TRBD2 (5 bases). The chain's CDR3 is CASSPREGATYEQYF. CDR3 DNA: TGTGCCAGCTCACCGAGAGAGGGCGCAACCTACGAGCAGTACTTC. The full variable domain, in which reference TRBV18 and TRBJ2-7 provide the parts outside the CDR3, is NAGVMQNPRHLVRRRGQEARLRCSPMKGHSHVYWYRQLPEEGLKFMVYLQKENIIDESGMPKERFSAEFPKEGPSILRIQQVVRGDSAAYFCASSPREGATYEQYFGPGTRLTVT.